One TCR beta chain is described in this entry. Its binding antigen is unknown. No base quality information exists; no much larger clone differs at one position. This sample was included in a study of OX40 agonist ivuxolimab in advanced cancers. Broadly, across the study: Ivuxolimab was a fully human IgG2 agonistic monoclonal antibody targeting the costimulatory receptor OX40 (CD134). Intravenous ivuxolimab was administered to patients every 2 weeks at six dose levels: 0.01, 0.1, 0.3, 1.5, 3 and 10 mg/kg. Among the roughly 52 dose-escalation patients, about 19 had hepatocellular carcinoma, 15 or so melanoma, 9 renal cell carcinoma and 9 head and neck cancer. The dose-escalation cohort was almost 85% male with a mean age of around 64 years, ranging from roughly 20 to 85. Prior anti-PD-1, anti-PD-L1 or anti-CTLA-4 therapy was permitted, and roughly two fifths of dose-escalation patients had received checkpoint inhibitors. Three dose-escalation patients achieved partial responses, one with hepatocellular carcinoma and two with cutaneous melanoma. The point of sequencing TCRbeta in the periphery was to test whether ivuxolimab changed TCR sequence diversity and drove clonal T-cell expansion. The paper describes the monotherapy dose-escalation part (N of about 54 patients) of the phase I trial of ivuxolimab.

The trial excluded patients who had a history of autoimmune disease or were on systemic immunosuppression. In every dose cohort, peripheral blood was drawn for TCR sequencing at baseline, cycle 4 day 1, and cycle 7 day 1. Samples came from an open-label, multicenter, first-in-human phase I dose-escalation trial of ivuxolimab. Adults with locally advanced or metastatic head and neck squamous cell, hepatocellular, melanoma or renal cell carcinoma were enrolled in the trial. Before TCR sequencing, CD4+ and CD8+ T cells were separately sorted from peripheral blood. The paper as a whole reports these results and caveats: Which antigens the clonally expanded peripheral T cells were specific for was not determined. In the 0.1-3.0 mg/kg groups, partial responders were among the patients with the lowest normalized peripheral clonal expansion, particularly in CD8+ T cells. Low levels of normalized T-cell clonal expansion were also seen in some patients who did not respond. At doses of 0.1 to 3.0 mg/kg, clonal expansion of both CD4+ and CD8+ blood T cells was observed from baseline to week 6. After ivuxolimab, CD8+ T cells had more expanded clones than CD4+ T cells on average.

Genomic DNA was extracted from sorted cells for sequencing of the TCRbeta CDR3 region. The immunoSEQ Assay was used to sequence the TCRbeta CDR3 regions. Not all clones reach the TCRdb copy of this immuneACCESS table, which keeps in-frame sequences only. Checked studies attribute under half of the gap to unresolved V genes and leave the rest unexplained. Recorded for this sample are about 120,000 clones; 93% of them occurred a single time. Over 0.15% of the sample lies in the top ten. Via the germline V gene, CDR1 is SGHTA and CDR2 FQGNSA. Relative to germline, V is 4 bases shorter and J is 0 bases shorter, with 12 bases between their ends. The CDR3 runs 16 amino acids, cysteine and phenylalanine included. Only CDR3 DNA remains: 48 bases, in frame from the first base.

The sequence links TRBV7-2 to TRBJ1-4; the D gene is unclear. The clonotype was recovered from an adult with an advanced solid tumor such as melanoma, head and neck, liver or kidney cancer. Sample: CD4+ or CD8+ T cells sorted from blood, taken in a trial of the OX40 agonist ivuxolimab. The CDR3 protein: CASSSPGSSTNEKLFF. The nucleotides read TGTGCCAGCAGCTCCCCCGGGTCCTCAACTAATGAAAAACTGTTTTTT.